The next 19 T cell receptor beta chains were all read from a single sample in a study of CD8+CD57+ T cells in acquired aplastic anemia. Patients chosen for sequencing had CD8+CD57+ cells that had expanded, as shown by flow cytometry. Genomic DNA, the template, was used for profiling of the TCR beta VDJ and CDR3. TCRdb recomputed calls from the reads with MiXCR, one row per CDR3 protein. The sample yields approximately 250,000 distinct CDR3 sequences, roughly 82% seen once. Sequencing was done on a sample of sorted CD4+, CD8+, or CD8+CD57+ T cells (not recorded which) from PBMCs. Every receptor here comes from a human donor with aplastic anemia.

This clonotype was observed a single time. At one end the junction does not follow the germline gene, possibly because of a read error. The chain uses TRBV7-2 and TRBJ2-3; the D gene could be TRBD1 or TRBD2 (5 bases each). The germline V gene encodes CDR1 SGHTA and CDR2 FQGNSA. This CDR3 has 14 amino acids. The CDR3 loop is CASSLDPDGAAHSF. The CDR3, as DNA: TGTGCCAGCAGCTTAGATCCAGACGGGGCAGCCCATTCCTTT.

The chain uses TRBV29-1 and TRBJ1-4; weak D call: TRBD1 (6 bases). Germline V gene lookup returns CDR1 SQVTM and CDR2 ANQGSEA. The V end lost 3 bases, the J end lost 5 bases, and 10 bases lay between the germline ends. This CDR3 comprises 13 residues. CDR3 DNA sequence: TGCAGCGTTGAGCGGCAGGGGAATGAAAAACTGTTTTTT. Protein sequence: CSVERQGNEKLFF. Full variable domain (rest looked up from reference TRBV29-1 and TRBJ1-4): SAVISQKPSRDICQRGTSLTIQCQVDSQVTMMFWYRQQPGQSLTLIATANQGSEATYESGFVIDKFPISRPNLTFSTLTVSNMSPEDSSIYLCSVERQGNEKLFFGSGTQLSVL.

The chain uses TRBV11-3 and TRBJ2-3; D is undetermined. The CDR3 is made up of 12 amino acids. Trimming removed 0 bases at V and 10 bases at J, with 8 bases between. The V gene's germline CDR1 is SGHNT and CDR2 YENEEA. In DNA, the CDR3 is TGTGCCAGCAGCTTAGAGCCAGAAGCGCAGTATTTT. It is translated as CASSLEPEAQYF.

The V gene is TRBV2, the J gene TRBJ2-3, with D possibly TRBD1 on 6 matching bases. Trimming stripped 8 bases from V and 3 bases from J, with 9 bases between. This CDR3 contains 12 residues. Germline assignment: CDR1 SNHLY and CDR2 FYNNEI. The CDR3 spells CASEGVTDTQYF. CDR3 bases: TGTGCCAGCGAGGGGGTTACAGATACGCAGTATTTT.

The chain uses TRBV24-1 and TRBJ2-7; 11 bases are a match to TRBD1. V shed 7 bases, J shed 4 bases, and the junction held 8 bases outside the gene matches. The CDR3 extends over 15 amino acids. The germline V gene encodes CDR1 KGHDR and CDR2 SFDVKD. The DNA of the CDR3 is TGTGCCACCAGCAATAGGACAGGGGGCGATTACGAGCAGTACGTC. The encoded protein is CATSNRTGGDYEQYV.

The V gene is TRBV24-1, the J gene TRBJ2-1, with D tentatively TRBD1 or TRBD2 (5 bases each). This CDR3 has 12 amino acids. The V gene lost 5 bases and the J gene lost 9 bases, with 10 bases spanning the gap. The germline V gene has CDR1 KGHDR and CDR2 SFDVKD. CDR3 bases: TGTGCCACCAGTGGGGGCCGGGGTGAGCAGTTCTTC. Encoded protein: CATSGGRGEQFF.

This chain joins TRBV6-6 and TRBJ1-6; a possible D gene is TRBD1 (5 bases). V was cut by 7 bases and J by 10 bases, with 14 bases left in between. This CDR3 contains 13 residues. Germline values: CDR1 MNHNY, CDR2 SVGAGI (reference sequence). The CDR3 sequence is CASKIGAGSPLHF. CDR3 coding DNA: TGTGCCAGCAAGATAGGGGCGGGGTCACCCCTCCACTTT.

The CDR3 bases are TGTGCCGTCAACGGGGGGGAGATTAATACGCAGTTCTTC. It codes for CAVNGGEINTQFF. V is TRBV2 and J is TRBJ2-1; TRBD2 matches at 8 bases. CDR1 SNHLY and CDR2 FYNNEI come from the germline V gene. Unmatched junction bases numbered 15, after V lost 11 bases and J lost 12 bases. The CDR3 runs to 13 residues.

This clonotype was counted a single time. CDR3 bases: TGTGCCAACGAGGTAGCGGCGTGTCACGAGACCCAGTATTTT. Translated: CANEVAACHETQYF. The chain recombines TRBV7-9 with TRBJ2-3, with D possibly matching TRBD2 (6 bases). The CDR3 loop spans 14 amino acids. Trimming shortened V by 10 bases and J by 12 bases, and 26 bases separated the two germline ends. Germline lookup yields CDR1 SEHNR and CDR2 FQNEAQ (reference sequence).

The V call is TRBV2, the J call TRBJ2-1; no clear D. Germline V gene sequence: CDR1 SNHLY, CDR2 FYNNEI. The CDR3 totals 15 residues. The V end was cut by 1 base, the J end by 0 bases, with 7 bases between. DNA for the CDR3: TGTGCCAGCAGTGAAGTAGCATTCTCCTACAATGAGCAGTTCTTC. It translates to CASSEVAFSYNEQFF.

As for this clonotype: One end of the junction does not line up with germline, which may come from a read error. The chain has TRBV7-9 and TRBJ1-2; D is unresolved. The CDR3 runs to 14 residues. The germline V gene encodes CDR1 SEHNR and CDR2 FQNEAQ (reference sequence). The CDR3 nucleotides are TGTGCCAGCAGCTCCCGACCGACACACTATGGCTACACGTTC. Translating it yields CASSSRPTHYGYTF.

This chain connects TRBV9 to TRBJ2-7, with D perhaps being TRBD1 or TRBD2 (6 bases each). Germline loops: CDR1 SGDLS, CDR2 YYNGEE. V was clipped by 7 bases and J by 6 bases, with 26 bases between them. The CDR3 extends over 16 amino acids. The CDR3: CASGGTGDIQFFEQYV. CDR3 in DNA: TGTGCCAGCGGGGGGACTGGGGACATTCAGTTCTTCGAGCAGTACGTC.

A few counts support this clonotype. This chain joins TRBV5-1 and TRBJ1-1; 7 bases match TRBD1. The CDR3 has 14 amino acids. The V and J ends lost 4 bases and 1 base, in that order; junction bases with no gene match: 4. CDR1 and CDR2 (germline): SGHRS, YFSETQ. This CDR3 is CASSGGQPNTEAFF. The CDR3 DNA is TGCGCCAGCAGCGGGGGACAGCCGAACACTGAAGCTTTCTTT. The entire variable domain, with the rest obtained from reference TRBV5-1 and TRBJ1-1, is as follows: KAGVTQTPRYLIKTRGQQVTLSCSPISGHRSVSWYQQTPGQGLQFLFEYFSETQRNKGNFPGRFSGRQFSNSRSEMNVSTLELGDSALYLCASSGGQPNTEAFFGQGTRLTVV.

As to this clonotype: This likely comes from a read error, as the CDR3 has no conserved phenylalanine or tryptophan at its end. No DNA is shown, since the ends of the CDR3 on it are uncertain; the CDR3 is the one TCRdb lists. CDR3: CASSDRQGETNYL. The chain uses TRBV9 and TRBJ2-3; the table names TRBD1, a call not compared with the DNA. The CDR3 adds up to 13 amino acids, both ends counted. CDR1 and CDR2 (germline): SGDLS, YYNGEE.

V gene TRBV7-8 combines with J gene TRBJ1-6; D is undetermined. Trimming stripped 1 base from V and 16 bases from J, with 23 bases between. Germline V gives CDR1 SGHVS, CDR2 FQNEAQ. The CDR3 is 16 residues long. CDR3 amino acids: CASSLEGGSDTPHLHF. Written as DNA, the CDR3 is TGTGCCAGCAGCTTAGAGGGAGGTTCCGATACGCCGCATCTCCACTTT.

The V and J genes are TRBV7-9 and TRBJ2-1, with D possibly being TRBD1 (6 bases). Germline V gene sequence: CDR1 SEHNR, CDR2 FQNEAQ (reference sequence). The CDR3 has 15 residues. V was shortened by 1 base and J by 16 bases, with 23 bases between the two germline ends. The CDR3 is CASSLDPGELIFGFF. CDR3 bases: TGTGCCAGCAGCTTAGACCCAGGGGAGCTGATTTTTGGATTCTTC. Complete variable domain (other parts from reference TRBV7-9 and TRBJ2-1): DTGVSQNPRHKITKRGQNVTFRCDPISEHNRLYWYRQTLGQGPEFLTYFQNEAQLEKSRLLSDRFSAERPKGSFSTLEIQRTEQGDSAMYLCASSLDPGELIFGFFGPGTRLTVL.

Worth noting for this clonotype: The germline gene is not matched at one end of the junction; a read error may be the cause. The chain is built from TRBV7-2 and TRBJ1-6; no definite D call. The CDR3 consists of 14 residues. Looked up from germline, CDR1 is SGHTA and CDR2 is FQGNSA. CDR3 sequence: CASSLSSSEQPLRF. The CDR3 DNA reads TGTGCTAGCAGCTTGAGTTCATCCGAGCAGCCCCTCCGCTTT.

A word on this clonotype: A junction end diverges from the germline sequence, so it may reflect a read error. The gene calls are TRBV9 and TRBJ1-2, with D possibly TRBD1 on 5 matching bases. Germline-derived CDR1 and CDR2 are SGDLS and YYNGEE. This CDR3 has 14 amino acids. CDR3 sequence: CASSVGLADTDTPF. CDR3 DNA sequence: TGCGCCAGCAGCGTAGGACTAGCGGACACAGATACGCCCTTC.

J is TRBJ2-6 and V is TRBV5-4; 8 bases line up with TRBD1. This CDR3 contains 16 residues. The J segment lost 4 bases and the V segment lost 4 bases, leaving 7 bases of the junction unmatched. Germline lookup yields CDR1 SGHNT and CDR2 YYREEE (reference sequence). The CDR3 reads CASSRGTGYGANVLTF. In nucleotides, the CDR3 is TGTGCCAGCAGCAGGGGGACAGGCTACGGGGCCAACGTCCTGACTTTC.